These 11 T cell receptor beta chains were all obtained from the same sample, sequenced in a study of T cell repertoires in cytomegalovirus infection. No antigen is known for these receptors. TCRdb reanalysed the reads using MiXCR and keeps one entry per CDR3 protein. The top ten clones hold roughly 79% of a sample with about 68,000 distinct CDR3 sequences, 20% to 25% of them seen once. Sequenced sample: PBMCs, sequenced either directly or after in vitro stimulation (not recorded which). All receptors derive from a human donor in good health (CMV status not recorded). Some clones in this sample may be carry-over from other donors' samples.

J is TRBJ1-4 and V is TRBV4-3, with D possibly being TRBD1 (6 bases). The germline V gene has CDR1 LGHNA and CDR2 YSLEER. The CDR3 runs to 16 residues. The V gene lost 0 bases and the J gene lost 6 bases, with 14 bases spanning the gap. Here the CDR3 reads CASSQEGGLGHEKLFF. The CDR3 DNA follows: TGCGCCAGCAGCCAAGAGGGGGGGCTTGGCCATGAAAAACTGTTTTTT.

This clonotype was seen a few times. The rearrangement uses TRBV6-4 and TRBJ2-1; D possibly matches TRBD1 or TRBD2 (5 bases each). Trimming left V 0 bases short and J 2 bases short, with 11 bases between. The germline gives CDR1 MRHNA, CDR2 SNTAGT. The CDR3 is 16 amino acids. CDR3 coding DNA: TGTGCCAGCAGTGACTCGGGGCAGGGAGCCTACAATGAGCAGTTCTTC. Its protein product is CASSDSGQGAYNEQFF.

This clonotype has just a few counts. The rearrangement links TRBV28 to TRBJ2-7; D unclear. Germline V gene lookup returns CDR1 MDHEN and CDR2 SYDVKM. The CDR3 is 16 amino acids. The V end was cut by 3 bases, the J end by 3 bases, with 18 bases between. The CDR3 region is CASSLSEILRGYEQYF. DNA for the CDR3: TGTGCCAGCAGTTTGTCCGAGATATTAAGAGGCTACGAGCAGTACTTC.

The chain recombines TRBV5-6 with TRBJ1-1; D gene unclear. Germline values: CDR1 SGHDT, CDR2 YYEEEE. V shed 0 bases and J shed 3 bases, with 3 bases lying between them. This CDR3 is built from 12 residues. The CDR3 DNA follows: TGTGCCAGCAGCTTGGACTACACTGAAGCTTTCTTT. Protein: CASSLDYTEAFF.

This clonotype was seen repeatedly, ten times or more. The chain carries TRBV7-2 and TRBJ2-3; D remains unclear. CDR1 is SGHTA and CDR2 is FQGNSA in the germline V gene. This CDR3 comprises 12 residues. The germline V and J ends were trimmed by 5 bases and 2 bases, with 5 bases remaining between them. CDR3 sequence (DNA): TGTGCCAGCAGCCTATACACAGATACGCAGTATTTT. Protein product: CASSLYTDTQYF.

This clonotype was picked up a small number of times. The chain recombines TRBV6-2 or TRBV6-3 with TRBJ2-1; no clear D. The length of the CDR3 is 11 residues. Germline values: CDR1 MNHEY, CDR2 SVGEGT. Trimming pared 7 bases from V and 5 bases from J, leaving 6 bases between. The CDR3 loop reads CASKENNEQFF. The CDR3 nucleotides are TGTGCCAGCAAAGAGAACAATGAGCAGTTCTTC.

This clonotype showed up many times. V usage is TRBV7-8 and J usage is TRBJ2-7; D unclear. Germline V gene sequence: CDR1 SGHVS, CDR2 FQNEAQ. V was pared by 4 bases and J by 0 bases, with 16 bases between. The CDR3 totals 16 residues. For the CDR3, the DNA is TGTGCCAGCAGCTCGAGGACCCTCTTAAGCTCCTACGAGCAGTACGTC. Translated, it gives CASSSRTLLSSYEQYV.

This clonotype was detected a few times. This sequence joins TRBV12-3 or TRBV12-4 and TRBJ1-2; D perhaps matches TRBD1 (5 bases). V gave up 1 base and J gave up 5 bases, with 8 bases separating them. This CDR3 has 13 amino acids. CDR3 sequence: CASSLGQGYGYTF. The DNA of the CDR3 is TGTGCCAGCAGTTTAGGGCAGGGTTATGGCTACACCTTC.

This clonotype has at least ten counts. The chain joins TRBV5-3 to TRBJ1-2, with 8 bases matching TRBD1. TRBV5-3 is noted as an ORF with a role that remains uncertain. J gave up 3 bases and V 0 bases, and 13 bases lay outside the gene matches. The CDR3 has 18 amino acids. In DNA, the CDR3 is TGTGCCAGAAGCTTGGGTGCGGGACAGGACGCCTCGTACTATGGCTACACCTTC. Residues: CARSLGAGQDASYYGYTF.

There are a few counts of this clonotype. The J gene is TRBJ2-2, the V gene TRBV27, with D possibly being TRBD2 (5 bases). The germline V and J ends were trimmed by 10 bases and 6 bases, with 18 bases remaining between them. CDR3 size: 14 residues. Germline V gene lookup returns CDR1 MNHEY and CDR2 SMNVEV (reference sequence). The CDR3 region has the DNA TGTGCCACAACCCGTAACGGGATGGCCGGGGAGCTGTTTTTT. Translated: CATTRNGMAGELFF.

The V and J genes are TRBV7-9 and TRBJ2-7; D unclear. V was pared by 1 base and J by 2 bases, with 6 bases between. The CDR3 has 13 amino acids. CDR1 and CDR2 (germline): SEHNR, FQNEAQ (reference sequence). The CDR3: CASSLVGPYEQYV. In DNA form, the CDR3 reads TGTGCCAGCAGCTTAGTTGGCCCCTACGAGCAGTACGTC.